Below, 15 T cell receptor beta chains from the same sample are listed, as sequenced in a study of blood T cell repertoires in COVID-19. Sequencing was performed with immunoSEQ multiplex PCR; in TCRdb, only in-frame clones are kept and a portion is missing. Among about 180,000 clones listed, 80% were seen once. The sequenced material came from PBMCs or T cells enriched from blood (not recorded which). All receptors derive from a man between 60 and 75 years old who had been exposed to COVID-19.

This clone was observed once. CDR3 loop: CAWSGDSSPYGYTF. Written as DNA, the CDR3 is TGTGCCTGGAGTGGGGACAGCAGCCCCTATGGCTACACCTTC. This chain joins TRBV30 and TRBJ1-2; 7 bases agree with TRBD1. The germline V gene encodes CDR1 GTSNPN and CDR2 SVGIG (reference sequence). V was clipped by 1 base and J by 4 bases; unmatched bases: 6. This CDR3 comprises 14 residues. Full variable domain (rest looked up from reference TRBV30 and TRBJ1-2): SQTIHQWPATLVQPVGSPLSLECTVEGTSNPNLYWYRQAAGRGLQLLFYSVGIGQISSEVPQNLSASRPQDRQFILSSKKLLLSDSGFYLCAWSGDSSPYGYTFGSGTRLTVV.

For the CDR3, the DNA is TGTGCCAGCACCAGGGCGTCTAGTAGCGGGAGGGCCTTTCACGGGGAGCTGTTTTTT. Protein product: CASTRASSSGRAFHGELFF. The chain joins TRBV7-9 to TRBJ2-2, with 11 bases identical to TRBD2. This CDR3 comprises 19 residues. Per the germline V gene, CDR1 is SEHNR and CDR2 is FQNEAQ (reference sequence). Germline trimming cut 7 bases from V and 7 bases from J; bases unmatched to any gene: 20.

The chain recombines TRBV11-3 with TRBJ2-2; TRBD1 aligns across 7 bases. This CDR3 contains 15 residues. CDR1 is SGHNT and CDR2 is YENEEA in the germline V gene. V was pared by 5 bases and J by 1 base, with 4 bases of the junction left unmatched. CDR3 in DNA: TGTGCCAGCAGCCCCGCAGGGGGGAACACCGGGGAGCTGTTTTTT. Amino acids: CASSPAGGNTGELFF.

V gene TRBV10-1 combines with J gene TRBJ1-6; 7 bases match TRBD1. The CDR3 has 17 residues. The V gene end was trimmed by 0 bases and the J gene end by 7 bases; junction bases not matched to a gene: 9. Germline-derived CDR1 and CDR2 are WNHNN and SYGVQD (reference sequence). The CDR3 nucleotides are TGCGCCAGCAGTGAGTCAGTGTGGGGACAGAAAAATTCACCCCTCCACTTT. Protein sequence: CASSESVWGQKNSPLHF.

The chain uses TRBV10-3 and TRBJ1-5; TRBD1 aligns across 8 bases. Germline CDR1 is ENHRY and CDR2 is SYGVKD. This CDR3 has 17 residues. After removal of 3 bases from V and 6 bases from J, the junction contained 13 bases not matched to a gene. DNA of the CDR3: TGTGCCATCAGTGAAAACGGACAGGGAATTGGCGTTCAGCCCCAGCATTTT. This translates into CAISENGQGIGVQPQHF.

The J gene is TRBJ2-3, the V gene TRBV5-4; 15 nucleotides line up with TRBD2. Germline trimming cut 4 bases from V and 0 bases from J; bases unmatched to any gene: 3. Germline lookup yields CDR1 SGHNT and CDR2 YYREEE (reference sequence). There are 17 residues in the CDR3. CDR3 sequence reads: CASSPGTSGRSTDTQYF. The CDR3 DNA follows: TGTGCCAGCAGCCCCGGGACTAGCGGGAGGAGCACAGATACGCAGTATTTT.

The V call is TRBV5-6, the J call TRBJ1-2; the match to TRBD1 covers 7 bases. Germline V gene sequence: CDR1 SGHDT, CDR2 YYEEEE. This CDR3 is built from 14 residues. The trim removed 3 bases at V and 5 bases at J, leaving 7 bases unmatched. The CDR3 loop is CASSWGQNSYGYTF. CDR3 sequence (DNA): TGTGCCAGCAGCTGGGGACAGAACTCGTATGGCTACACCTTC.

The V call is TRBV2, the J call TRBJ2-7; D perhaps matches TRBD1 (6 bases). V was shortened by 3 bases and J by 2 bases, with 11 bases between the two germline ends. The CDR3 loop spans 14 amino acids. The germline CDR1 and CDR2 sequences are SNHLY and FYNNEI. This CDR3 is CASSDGQGTYEQYF. The CDR3 nucleotides read TGTGCCAGCAGTGATGGTCAGGGGACCTACGAGCAGTACTTC.

This clone was detected a few times. The V call is TRBV27, the J call TRBJ1-5, with 7 bases that match TRBD1. With 0 bases clipped from V and 2 bases from J, the junction kept 4 bases outside the gene matches. CDR3 length: 16 amino acids. In germline, CDR1 is MNHEY, CDR2 SMNVEV (reference sequence). The CDR3 DNA is TGTGCCAGCAGTTTATCGATCAGGGGGGGCAATCAGCCCCAGCATTTT. Translating gives CASSLSIRGGNQPQHF.

J is TRBJ2-3 and V is TRBV3-1 (or the pseudogene TRBV3-2), with 10 nucleotides matching TRBD2. From germline, CDR1 is LGHDT and CDR2 YNNKEL (reference sequence). The length of the CDR3 is 16 residues. V shed 1 base, J shed 3 bases, and the junction held 4 bases outside the gene matches. The CDR3 region is CASSQGILAGTDTQYF. Written as DNA, the CDR3 is TGTGCCAGCAGCCAAGGGATACTAGCGGGAACAGATACGCAGTATTTT.

This clone was detected a few times. The chain couples TRBV30 to TRBJ1-5; the D is unclear. This CDR3 region has 14 residues. Trimming shortened V by 3 bases and J by 6 bases, and 15 bases separated the two germline ends. Germline V gene lookup returns CDR1 GTSNPN and CDR2 SVGIG (reference sequence). The CDR3 DNA sequence: TGTGCCTGGAGAGACCCCGGAGTGGGTCAGCCCCAGCATTTT. It is translated as CAWRDPGVGQPQHF.

The rearrangement uses TRBV3-1 (or the pseudogene TRBV3-2) and TRBJ2-2; 8 bases match TRBD2. The CDR3 is 15 amino acids. V was clipped by 7 bases and J by 8 bases; unmatched bases: 12. From germline, CDR1 is LGHDT and CDR2 YNNKEL (reference sequence). CDR3 residues: CASTSRAGGRGELFF. For the CDR3, the DNA is TGTGCCAGCACCTCGAGGGCGGGAGGTCGTGGGGAGCTGTTTTTT.

The genes are TRBV2 and TRBJ1-2, with unresolved D. The CDR3 is made up of 12 amino acids. V gave up 11 bases and J gave up 3 bases, with 13 bases separating them. Per the germline V gene, CDR1 is SNHLY and CDR2 is FYNNEI. This CDR3 reads CAEEREDYGYTF. In DNA form, the CDR3 reads TGTGCCGAGGAGAGGGAGGACTATGGCTACACCTTC.

CDR3: CASSLPTTGLAGELTDTQYF. The CDR3 bases are TGTGCCAGCAGCTTACCAACTACGGGACTAGCGGGGGAGCTTACAGATACGCAGTATTTT. The V call is TRBV7-3, the J call TRBJ2-3; TRBD2 aligns across 14 bases. The germline V gene encodes CDR1 SGHTA and CDR2 FQGTGA. This CDR3 is 20 amino acids long. The J segment lost 3 bases and the V segment lost 2 bases, leaving 13 bases of the junction unmatched.

This clone has just a few counts. The V gene is TRBV7-8, the J gene TRBJ2-1; D unresolved. Germline CDR1 SGHVS, CDR2 FQNEAQ. V lost 5 bases and J lost 0, with 5 bases in between. The CDR3 is 13 amino acids. DNA of the CDR3: TGTGCCAGCAGCCGCGGCTCCTACAATGAGCAGTTCTTC. Translation: CASSRGSYNEQFF.